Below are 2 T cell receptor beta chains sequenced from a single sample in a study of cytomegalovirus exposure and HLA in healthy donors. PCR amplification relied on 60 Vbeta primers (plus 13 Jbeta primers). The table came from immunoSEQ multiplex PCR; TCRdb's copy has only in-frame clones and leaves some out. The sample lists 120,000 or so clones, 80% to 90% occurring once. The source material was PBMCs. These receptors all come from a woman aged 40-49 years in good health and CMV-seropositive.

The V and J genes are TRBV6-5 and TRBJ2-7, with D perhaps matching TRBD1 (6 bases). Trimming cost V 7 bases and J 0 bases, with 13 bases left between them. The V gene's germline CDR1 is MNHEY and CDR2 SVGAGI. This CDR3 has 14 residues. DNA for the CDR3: TGTGCCAGCACTCCGGGACAAAGCTCCTACGAGCAGTACTTC. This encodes CASTPGQSSYEQYF.

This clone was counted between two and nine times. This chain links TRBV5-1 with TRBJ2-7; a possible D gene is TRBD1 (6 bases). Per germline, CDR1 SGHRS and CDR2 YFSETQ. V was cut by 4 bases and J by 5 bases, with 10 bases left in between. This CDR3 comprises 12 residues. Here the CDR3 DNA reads TGCGCCAGCAGCCTACAGGGCCACGAGCAGTACTTC. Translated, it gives CASSLQGHEQYF.